The rows below give T cell receptor beta chains drawn from one sample of a study of blood T cell repertoires in COVID-19. TCRdb's copy holds only in-frame clones and misses some; the assay was immunoSEQ multiplex PCR. This repertoire shows about 160,000 clones, just over 90% found once; its top ten account for roughly 2%. Sequenced sample: peripheral blood. These receptor sequences come from a man aged 18-30 years with acute or convalescent COVID-19. Both conserved end residues are part of each CDR3. A D gene is named only where the DNA matches it firmly. Some rows mark clone size as missing; the rest say once, few, many or name a class of expanded clone.

-,-,TRBJ1-5,TRBV3-1/TRBV3-2,CASSPGQYSNQPQHF,TGTGCCAGCAGCCCCGGACAATATAGCAATCAGCCCCAGCATTTT
-,TRBD2,TRBJ2-7,TRBV5-1,CASSLGLAGERYEQYF,TGCGCCAGCAGCTTGGGACTAGCGGGAGAACGCTACGAGCAGTACTTC
-,TRBD1,TRBJ1-1,TRBV10-1,CASSTNRGTEAFF,TGCGCCAGCAGCACTAACAGGGGAACTGAAGCTTTCTTT
-,-,TRBJ1-4,TRBV6-5,CASPSGETNEKLFF,TGTGCCAGCCCCTCGGGGGAAACTAATGAAAAACTGTTTTTT
-,-,TRBJ2-2,TRBV2,CAQGDYTGELFF,TGTGCCCAGGGGGACTACACCGGGGAGCTGTTTTTT
-,-,TRBJ1-5,TRBV5-8,CASSLEAGVWGNQPQHF,TGTGCCAGCAGCTTGGAGGCAGGGGTTTGGGGCAATCAGCCCCAGCATTTT
once,-,TRBJ2-4,TRBV7-9,CASSPGQKNIQYF,TGTGCCAGCAGCCCCGGACAGAAAAACATTCAGTACTTC
-,TRBD2,TRBJ2-3,TRBV30,CAWSGLAGESHTQYF,TGTGCCTGGAGCGGATTAGCGGGAGAATCCCATACGCAGTATTTT
-,TRBD2,TRBJ2-3,TRBV6-6,CASSLRLAGGPDTQYF,TGTGCCAGCAGTCTACGACTAGCGGGAGGCCCAGATACGCAGTATTTT
-,TRBD2,TRBJ2-3,TRBV11-2,CASSSTLLAGGGTDTQYF,TGTGCCAGCAGCTCGACCTTGTTAGCGGGAGGGGGCACAGATACGCAGTATTTT
-,TRBD2,TRBJ2-7,TRBV10-1,CASSDRPSGAPYEQYF,TGCGCCAGCAGCGATCGCCCTAGCGGGGCCCCCTACGAGCAGTACTTC
-,-,TRBJ1-3,TRBV11-2,CASSSGAWGNTIYF,TGTGCCAGCAGCTCAGGGGCCTGGGGAAACACCATATATTTT
-,TRBD1,TRBJ1-4,TRBV5-1,CASSTTGGPNEKLFF,TGCGCCAGCAGCACAACAGGGGGCCCGAATGAAAAACTGTTTTTT
-,-,TRBJ1-2,TRBV4-2,CASSQELSGGRKGYTF,TGTGCCAGCAGCCAAGAATTGTCGGGGGGGCGAAAGGGCTACACCTTC
once,-,TRBJ1-2,TRBV6-1,CASSESLGGQFYGYTF,TGTGCCAGCAGTGAAAGCCTAGGTGGACAGTTTTATGGCTACACCTTC
-,TRBD2,TRBJ2-3,TRBV6-1,CASSEWTSGADTQYF,TGTGCCAGCAGTGAATGGACTAGCGGGGCGGATACGCAGTATTTT
-,-,TRBJ1-1,TRBV7-2,CASSLGPRRDREAFF,TGTGCCAGCAGTTTAGGACCGAGGCGAGATCGTGAAGCTTTCTTT
-,-,TRBJ1-1,TRBV6-5,CASTRLTGRGTEAFF,TGTGCCAGCACCCGCCTCACAGGGCGGGGGACTGAAGCTTTCTTT
-,TRBD1,TRBJ1-6,TRBV12-5,CASGSPRTGVNSPLHF,TGTGCTAGTGGTTCCCCGCGAACAGGGGTTAATTCACCCCTCCACTTT
-,TRBD1,TRBJ1-4,TRBV9,CASSVQGAQEKLFF,TGTGCCAGCAGCGTGCAGGGGGCCCAGGAAAAACTGTTTTTT
-,-,TRBJ1-2,TRBV30,CAWSETGLDGYTF,TGTGCCTGGAGTGAGACAGGACTGGATGGCTACACCTTC
-,TRBD1,TRBJ1-3,TRBV18,CASSVPGTANTIYF,TGTGCCAGCTCAGTACCCGGGACAGCAAACACCATATATTTT
once,TRBD2,TRBJ2-1,TRBV15,CATSRNPGLGYNEQFF,TGTGCCACCAGCAGGAACCCGGGACTAGGCTACAATGAGCAGTTCTTC
-,TRBD1,TRBJ1-4,TRBV9,CASSVAPAGGLGNEKLFF,TGTGCCAGCAGCGTAGCGCCGGCAGGGGGCCTTGGTAATGAAAAACTGTTTTTT
-,-,TRBJ2-7,TRBV9,CASTKGQGSYEQYF,TGTGCCAGCACGAAGGGTCAGGGCAGCTACGAGCAGTACTTC
-,TRBD2,TRBJ2-5,TRBV29-1,CSVASGISETQYF,TGCAGCGTTGCGAGCGGGATCTCAGAGACCCAGTACTTC
few,TRBD1,TRBJ1-1,TRBV5-1,CASTGQVNTEAFF,TGCGCCAGCACGGGACAGGTCAACACTGAAGCTTTCTTT
once,TRBD1,TRBJ1-1,TRBV9,CASSVAGTGALGTEAFF,TGTGCCAGCAGCGTAGCTGGGACAGGGGCCCTAGGTACTGAAGCTTTCTTT
-,-,TRBJ1-1,TRBV7-2,CASSSHEDTEAFF,TGTGCCAGCAGCTCGCATGAGGACACTGAAGCTTTCTTT